This T cell receptor (beta chain) was documented in a study of PD-1 blockade in classical Hodgkin lymphoma. Only in-frame clones appear in the TCRdb table, and some are missing; sequencing was by immunoSEQ multiplex PCR. The top ten hold roughly a sixth of the sample, which has some 33,000 clones, over 75% seen once. Study-level findings and limits: Differences between repertoires have undefined causes, possibly disease activity or prior therapy. Significant TCR diversity gains by C4D1 occurred in CD4+ but not CD8+ cells.

Comment on this clone: Its target is unknown.

Time point reported: cycle 4 day 1 (C4D1), after less than seven weeks of nivolumab. Every single patient, without exception, relapsed after autologous stem cell transplantation, and brentuximab vedotin exposure varied. Each best response was a complete response, a partial response or progressive disease. The CDR3 totals 16 residues. V dropped 0 bases and J dropped 2; count of bases not matched to a gene: 2. Germline CDR1 is SGHRS and CDR2 is YFSETQ. The rearrangement uses TRBV5-1 and TRBJ2-2; TRBD1 agrees at 9 bases. This clonotype originated in a human donor with classical Hodgkin lymphoma. The material sequenced was peripheral blood mononuclear cells (PBMCs), taken before the fourth cycle of nivolumab. CDR3 loop: CASSLDTGGNTGELFF. DNA for the CDR3: TGCGCCAGCAGCTTGGACACAGGGGGCAACACCGGGGAGCTGTTTTTT.